The 4 T cell receptor beta chains presented below share a single source sample, sequenced in a study of CD8 T cells in ankylosing spondylitis. TCRdb re-analysed the 5' RACE reads in MiXCR, keeping a single row per CDR3 protein. The repertoire includes about 340,000 distinct CDR3 sequences, approximately 15% of them detected once, and about 1.1% sits in the top ten. The sample consisted of blood, either unsorted or a sorted T cell fraction (not recorded which). The receptors originated from a male donor with ankylosing spondylitis or in good health (not recorded which).

The V gene is TRBV5-1, the J gene TRBJ2-1, with D perhaps assigned TRBD1 or TRBD2 (5 bases each). CDR3 length: 14 residues. V dropped 0 bases and J dropped 6 bases, with 10 bases sitting between them. Germline V gives CDR1 SGHRS, CDR2 YFSETQ. The CDR3 spells CASSLASGPNEQFF. DNA of the CDR3: TGCGCCAGCAGCTTGGCCTCGGGACCCAATGAGCAGTTCTTC.

V and J are TRBV2 and TRBJ1-1; unclear D gene. The V gene's germline CDR1 is SNHLY and CDR2 FYNNEI. The CDR3 consists of 11 residues. With 3 bases removed from V and 10 bases from J, the gap between germline ends came to 9 bases. The DNA for the CDR3 is TGTGCCAGCAGTGATTTAGGGCGAGCTTTCTTT. Translated, it gives CASSDLGRAFF. The full variable domain, completed using reference TRBV2 and TRBJ1-1, is EPEVTQTPSHQVTQMGQEVILRCVPISNHLYFYWYRQILGQKVEFLVSFYNNEISEKSEIFDDQFSVERPDGSNFTLKIRSTKLEDSAMYFCASSDLGRAFFGQGTRLTVV.

CDR3 nucleotides: TGCAGTGCTAGAGAGACAGGGCTAGATCAGCCCCAGCATTTT. It yields the protein CSARETGLDQPQHF. The genes are TRBV20-1 and TRBJ1-5; 7 bases are a match to TRBD1. The CDR3 spans 14 residues. The ends lost 0 bases at V and 5 bases at J; junction bases unmatched: 4. CDR1 DFQATT and CDR2 SNEGSKA come from the germline V gene (reference sequence).

This chain connects TRBV24-1 to TRBJ2-1, with 7 bases aligning to TRBD2. Germline CDR1 and CDR2: KGHDR and SFDVKD. The V and J ends lost 2 bases and 4 bases, in that order; junction bases with no gene match: 7. CDR3 length: 16 amino acids. CDR3 nucleotides: TGTGCCACCAGTGATTCTGGGGGAGGGAGTTACAATGAGCAGTTCTTC. Protein sequence: CATSDSGGGSYNEQFF.